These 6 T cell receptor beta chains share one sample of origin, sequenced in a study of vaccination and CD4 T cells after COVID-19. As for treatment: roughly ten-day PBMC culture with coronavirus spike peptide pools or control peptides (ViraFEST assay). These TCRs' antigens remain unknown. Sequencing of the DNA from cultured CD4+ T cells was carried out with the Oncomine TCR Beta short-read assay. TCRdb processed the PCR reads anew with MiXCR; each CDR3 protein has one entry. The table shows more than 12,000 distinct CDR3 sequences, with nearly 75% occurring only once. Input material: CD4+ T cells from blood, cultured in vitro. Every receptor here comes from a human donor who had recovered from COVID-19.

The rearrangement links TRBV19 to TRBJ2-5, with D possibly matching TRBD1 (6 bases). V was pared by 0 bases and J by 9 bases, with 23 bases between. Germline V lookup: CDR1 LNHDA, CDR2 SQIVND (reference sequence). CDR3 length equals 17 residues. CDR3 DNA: TGTGCCAGTAGTATAGATCGGGTCCGGACGATAGGGGGTCCCCAGTACTTC. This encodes CASSIDRVRTIGGPQYF.

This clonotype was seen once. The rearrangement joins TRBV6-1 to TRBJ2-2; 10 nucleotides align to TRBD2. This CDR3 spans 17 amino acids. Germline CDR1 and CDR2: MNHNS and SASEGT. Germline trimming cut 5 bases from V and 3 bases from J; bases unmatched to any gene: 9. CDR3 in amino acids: CASSHLGTSVHTGELFF. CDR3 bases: TGTGCCAGCAGTCACCTTGGGACTAGCGTGCACACCGGGGAGCTGTTTTTT.

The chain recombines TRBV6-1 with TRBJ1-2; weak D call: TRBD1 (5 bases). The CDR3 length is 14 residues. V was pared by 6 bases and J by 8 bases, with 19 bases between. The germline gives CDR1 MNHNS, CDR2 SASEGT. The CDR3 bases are TGTGCCAGCAGCAGGGCCCACCACGGCCAGGGCTACACCTTC. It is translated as CASSRAHHGQGYTF.

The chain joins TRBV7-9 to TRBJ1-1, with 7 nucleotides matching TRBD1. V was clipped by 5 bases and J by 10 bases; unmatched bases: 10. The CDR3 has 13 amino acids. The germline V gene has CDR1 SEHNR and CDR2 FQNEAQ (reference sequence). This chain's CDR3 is CASSLGGDSGAFF. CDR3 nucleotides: TGTGCCAGCAGCCTAGGGGGGGACAGTGGAGCTTTCTTT.

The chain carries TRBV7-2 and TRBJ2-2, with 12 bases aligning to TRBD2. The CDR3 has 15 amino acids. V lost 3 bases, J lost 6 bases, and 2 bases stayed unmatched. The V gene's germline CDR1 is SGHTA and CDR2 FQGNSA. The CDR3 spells CASSFRLAGAGELFF. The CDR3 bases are TGTGCCAGCAGCTTCAGACTAGCGGGAGCCGGGGAGCTGTTTTTT.

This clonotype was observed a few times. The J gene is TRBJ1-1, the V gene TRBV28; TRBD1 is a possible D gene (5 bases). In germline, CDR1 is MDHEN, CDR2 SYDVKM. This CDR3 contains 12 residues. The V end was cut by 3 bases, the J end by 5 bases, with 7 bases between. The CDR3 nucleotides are TGTGCCAGCAGTTTCAAGGGGACTGAAGCTTTCTTT. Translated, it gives CASSFKGTEAFF.